The 21 T cell receptor beta chains below were found in one sample sequenced in a study of T cell changes during pregnancy in multiple sclerosis. TCRdb's table, derived via immunoSEQ multiplex PCR, lists solely in-frame clones and lacks some. The sample contains over 50,000 clones, about 92% of which appear only once. Sample: peripheral blood, taken in the first trimester of pregnancy. The source is a female donor with multiple sclerosis, enrolled in a pregnancy study.

The chain couples TRBV28 to TRBJ2-5; D is possibly TRBD2 (5 bases). Germline values: CDR1 MDHEN, CDR2 SYDVKM. This CDR3 spans 17 amino acids. Between the trimmed V and J ends, which lost 6 bases and 0 bases, there was a span of 20 bases. CDR3 loop: CASRRRPVLGYQETQYF. The CDR3 DNA follows: TGTGCCAGCAGACGCCGGCCCGTACTAGGGTACCAAGAGACCCAGTACTTC.

This rearrangement joins TRBV23-1 to TRBJ2-6; perhaps TRBD2 as D (6 bases). TRBV23-1 is recorded as an ORF, its role being uncertain. The CDR3 runs to 17 residues. Trimming pared 8 bases from V and 0 bases from J, leaving 17 bases between. The CDR3 is CASLVSGMASGANVLTF. The CDR3, as DNA: TGCGCCAGCCTCGTTAGCGGCATGGCCTCTGGGGCCAACGTCCTGACTTTC.

J is TRBJ1-5 and V is TRBV19; possibly TRBD1 for D (6 bases). The germline CDR1 and CDR2 sequences are LNHDA and SQIVND (reference sequence). The CDR3 consists of 15 residues. V was pared by 7 bases and J by 5 bases, with 18 bases between. CDR3 in amino acids: CASKKGQGPDQPQHF. The DNA for the CDR3 is TGTGCCAGTAAGAAGGGTCAGGGGCCCGATCAGCCCCAGCATTTT.

The chain joins TRBV30 to TRBJ1-6; D is unresolved. The CDR3 contains 13 residues. Germline-derived CDR1 and CDR2 are GTSNPN and SVGIG (reference sequence). The germline V and J ends were trimmed by 5 bases and 9 bases, with 14 bases remaining between them. The CDR3 nucleotides are TGTGCCTGGTCGCAAATCGCAGGTTCACCCCTCCACTTT. This translates into CAWSQIAGSPLHF.

The chain combines TRBV27 with TRBJ2-2; 7 bases fit TRBD2. V gave up 5 bases and J gave up 1 base; unmatched junction bases: 7. The CDR3 sequence is 16 residues long. Per the germline V gene, CDR1 is MNHEY and CDR2 is SMNVEV (reference sequence). For the CDR3, the DNA is TGTGCCAGCAGTCTAACTAGCGTCATGAACACCGGGGAGCTGTTTTTT. Translating it yields CASSLTSVMNTGELFF.

With regard to this clone: Germline and junction disagree at one end, which may indicate a read error. The chain carries TRBV15 and TRBJ2-2; tentatively, D is TRBD2 (6 bases). This CDR3 is built from 14 residues. Germline V gives CDR1 LNHNV, CDR2 YYDKDF (reference sequence). In DNA, the CDR3 is TGTGCCACCAGCAGAGATTCCGGGGCCGGGGGGCTGTTTTTT. Translation gives CATSRDSGAGGLFF. Together with reference TRBV15 and TRBJ2-2, the CDR3 gives the full variable domain: DAMVIQNPRYQVTQFGKPVTLSCSQTLNHNVMYWYQQKSSQAPKLLFHYYDKDFNNEADTPDNFQSRRPNTSFCFLDIRSPGLGDTAMYLCATSRDSGAGGLFFGEGSRLTVL.

The V and J genes are TRBV7-4 and TRBJ2-3; 12 positions match TRBD2. With V trimmed by 4 bases and J by 0 bases, 8 bases remained unmatched. Germline-derived CDR1 and CDR2 are SGHVT and SQSDAQ. The CDR3 has 18 residues. The chain's CDR3 is CASSSARTSGDSTDTQYF. The CDR3 DNA sequence: TGTGCCAGCAGCTCTGCGCGGACTAGCGGGGATAGCACAGATACGCAGTATTTT.

V and J are TRBV11-2 and TRBJ1-1; 7 nucleotides agree with TRBD1. The CDR3 is made up of 16 amino acids. J was trimmed by 5 bases and V by 5 bases; bases with no gene match: 14. Germline V gene lookup returns CDR1 SGHAT and CDR2 FQNNGV. In DNA form, the CDR3 reads TGTGCCAGCAGCCTATACCGACAGGGATTGGGAACTGAAGCTTTCTTT. As protein: CASSLYRQGLGTEAFF.

V usage is TRBV29-1 and J usage is TRBJ2-3; perhaps TRBD2 as D (7 bases). Germline V gene sequence: CDR1 SQVTM, CDR2 ANQGSEA. Trimming left V 1 base short and J 4 bases short, with 12 bases between. CDR3 length equals 14 residues. CDR3 region: CSVEAAGAADTQYF. DNA of the CDR3: TGCAGCGTTGAAGCGGCGGGGGCCGCAGATACGCAGTATTTT.

This chain joins TRBV7-2 and TRBJ2-2, with TRBD1 identical over 8 bases. This CDR3 is built from 15 residues. CDR1 and CDR2 from the germline V gene are SGHTA and FQGNSA. With V trimmed by 5 bases and J by 3 bases, 5 bases remained unmatched. The CDR3 sequence is CASSPRGLDTGELFF. CDR3 coding DNA: TGTGCCAGCAGCCCCAGGGGGCTCGACACCGGGGAGCTGTTTTTT.

The J gene is TRBJ1-1, the V gene TRBV5-4; perhaps TRBD1 as D (6 bases). V was clipped by 0 bases and J by 4 bases, with 13 bases between them. Germline loops: CDR1 SGHNT, CDR2 YYREEE (reference sequence). The CDR3 totals 15 residues. The CDR3 here is CASSLEAGRGTEAFF. The DNA of the CDR3 is TGTGCCAGCAGCTTGGAGGCGGGCAGGGGCACTGAAGCTTTCTTT.

The genes are TRBV5-1 and TRBJ2-7; 8 positions match TRBD2. This CDR3 has 15 amino acids. Germline V gene sequence: CDR1 SGHRS, CDR2 YFSETQ. V was pared by 1 base and J by 5 bases, with 8 bases of the junction left unmatched. In DNA form, the CDR3 reads TGCGCCAGCAGCTTGATCGGCGGGAGGACGAACGAGCAGTACTTC. This gives the protein CASSLIGGRTNEQYF.

CDR3 sequence: CASSWGGVYEQYF. Here the CDR3 DNA reads TGTGCCAGCAGCTGGGGGGGGGTCTACGAGCAGTACTTC. V and J are TRBV7-9 and TRBJ2-7; 7 bases are a match to TRBD2. CDR3 length equals 13 residues. Losses at the gene ends were 4 bases for V and 3 bases for J; bases not matched to a gene: 3. Germline CDR1 SEHNR, CDR2 FQNEAQ (reference sequence).

The genes are TRBV30 and TRBJ1-1, with 9 bases fitting TRBD1. The V segment lost 5 bases and the J segment 5 bases; nucleotides outside the gene matches: 6. From germline, CDR1 is GTSNPN and CDR2 SVGIG (reference sequence). The CDR3 length is 13 residues. CDR3: CAWGRTGVTEAFF. CDR3 bases: TGTGCCTGGGGAAGGACAGGGGTTACTGAAGCTTTCTTT.

This chain uses TRBV7-9 with TRBJ2-7, with 7 bases aligning to TRBD1. CDR1 SEHNR and CDR2 FQNEAQ come from the germline V gene (reference sequence). Germline trimming cut 5 bases from V and 2 bases from J; bases unmatched to any gene: 6. The CDR3 length is 14 residues. The CDR3 DNA is TGTGCCAGCAGCGAGATAGGGACAGCCTACGAGCAGTACTTC. This sequence encodes CASSEIGTAYEQYF. Using reference TRBV7-9 and TRBJ2-7 for the parts outside the CDR3, the full variable domain is DTGVSQNPRHKITKRGQNVTFRCDPISEHNRLYWYRQTLGQGPEFLTYFQNEAQLEKSRLLSDRFSAERPKGSFSTLEIQRTEQGDSAMYLCASSEIGTAYEQYFGPGTRLTVT.

The chain uses TRBV4-3 and TRBJ1-3, with D possibly being TRBD1 (5 bases). Germline CDR1 and CDR2: LGHNA and YSLEER. V lost 0 bases and J 7 bases, leaving 13 bases between the germline ends. CDR3 length equals 15 residues. Written as DNA, the CDR3 is TGCGCCAGCAGCCAAGACAGGGTAGACTTGAACACCATATATTTT. Translating gives CASSQDRVDLNTIYF.

The CDR3 region has the DNA TGCGCCAGCAGCCATTGGCGGGAGGGCCGAAAGGTTGGACCCACAGATACGCAGTATTTT. Translating it yields CASSHWREGRKVGPTDTQYF. The chain uses TRBV4-1 and TRBJ2-3; 9 nucleotides match TRBD2. The V and J ends lost 3 bases and 2 bases, in that order; junction bases with no gene match: 18. This CDR3 is 20 amino acids long. Germline CDR1 reads MGHRA; CDR2 reads YSYEKL.

The CDR3 DNA reads as TGTGCCAGTAACCAGGGCTATGGGGCCAACGTCCTGACTTTC. This sequence encodes CASNQGYGANVLTF. The chain recombines TRBV19 with TRBJ2-6, with a weak D call TRBD1 (5 bases). The CDR3 covers 14 residues. The V gene's germline CDR1 is LNHDA and CDR2 SQIVND (reference sequence). With 7 bases removed from V and 3 bases from J, the gap between germline ends came to 10 bases.

The chain has TRBV27 and TRBJ2-7; TRBD2 is a possible D gene (6 bases). CDR3 length: 13 residues. The V and J ends lost 2 bases and 1 base respectively, with 6 bases between them. Germline V CDR1 and CDR2: MNHEY, SMNVEV (reference sequence). The CDR3 DNA sequence: TGTGCCAGCAGTTTAGGGACTTCCTACGAGCAGTACTTC. Amino acid sequence: CASSLGTSYEQYF.

The genes are TRBV19 and TRBJ2-2, with 7 positions matching TRBD2. Germline V gene lookup returns CDR1 LNHDA and CDR2 SQIVND (reference sequence). V was clipped by 9 bases and J by 0 bases; unmatched bases: 10. This CDR3 is 16 amino acids long. The DNA for the CDR3 is TGTGCCAGCACGACGGGACTAACACCGAACACCGGGGAGCTGTTTTTT. Encoded protein: CASTTGLTPNTGELFF.

This chain joins TRBV11-2 and TRBJ2-7; D not resolved. V was trimmed by 1 base and J by 6 bases, leaving 7 bases between them. Germline V gene sequence: CDR1 SGHAT, CDR2 FQNNGV. There are 12 residues in the CDR3. Written as DNA, the CDR3 is TGTGCCAGCAGCTTAGTAGTACGCGAGCAGTACTTC. It codes for CASSLVVREQYF.